Each of the 20 T cell receptor beta chains below was sequenced from the same sample in a study of blood T cell repertoires in COVID-19. The repertoire was sequenced with immunoSEQ multiplex PCR; TCRdb's copy has only in-frame clones and lacks some. The table includes approximately 220,000 clones, about 88% detected once. Material for sequencing was peripheral blood. The receptors originated from a man between 35 and 55 years old with acute or convalescent COVID-19.

Written as DNA, the CDR3 is TGCAGCGTTGAAGAGGGGACTGATGGCTACACCTTC. This encodes CSVEEGTDGYTF. The chain joins TRBV29-1 to TRBJ1-2; perhaps TRBD1 as D (5 bases). The CDR3 is 12 amino acids. Trimming removed 0 bases at V and 6 bases at J, with 8 bases between. Germline lookup yields CDR1 SQVTM and CDR2 ANQGSEA.

The chain is built from TRBV12-2 and TRBJ2-1; the table calls TRBD2, which could not be checked here. TRBV12-2 is marked as a pseudogene. CDR3 length: 16 amino acids. The DNA of the CDR3 is TGTGCAAGTCGCATTCTAGCGGGGGGTCCTTACAATGAGCAGTTCTTC. It is translated as CASRILAGGPYNEQFF.

The J gene is TRBJ1-4, the V gene TRBV27; tentatively, D is TRBD1 (6 bases). V was shortened by 5 bases and J by 4 bases, with 14 bases between the two germline ends. Germline loops: CDR1 MNHEY, CDR2 SMNVEV (reference sequence). CDR3 length: 15 amino acids. The CDR3 spells CASSNTGFGNEKLFF. The DNA for the CDR3 is TGTGCCAGCAGTAACACAGGGTTCGGTAATGAAAAACTGTTTTTT.

In its sample, this clone was seen a few times. The chain has TRBV7-6 and TRBJ2-7, with 7 bases identical to TRBD1. The V gene end was trimmed by 5 bases and the J gene end by 1 base; junction bases not matched to a gene: 20. The germline V gene encodes CDR1 SGHVS and CDR2 FNYEAQ. This CDR3 region has 19 residues. The CDR3 protein is CASSVGTVSTPLNSYEQYF. CDR3 DNA: TGTGCCAGCAGCGTAGGGACAGTCTCAACACCCCTCAATTCCTACGAGCAGTACTTC.

The chain carries TRBV11-2 and TRBJ1-3; D remains unclear. V lost 3 bases to trimming and J lost 8 bases, with 8 bases between them. Germline V gene sequence: CDR1 SGHAT, CDR2 FQNNGV. CDR3 length: 12 amino acids. This CDR3 reads CASSLITDTIYF. CDR3 bases: TGTGCCAGCAGCTTGATAACGGACACCATATATTTT.

The V call is TRBV28, the J call TRBJ2-1; TRBD1 matches 7 bases. CDR3 length: 15 residues. Per the germline V gene, CDR1 is MDHEN and CDR2 is SYDVKM. J was trimmed by 7 bases and V by 5 bases; bases with no gene match: 11. For the CDR3, the DNA is TGTGCCAGCAGTCCCGGACAGGTGGGCCCTAATGAGCAGTTCTTC. It is translated as CASSPGQVGPNEQFF.

The rearrangement joins TRBV28 to TRBJ2-7; D is ambiguous. Trimming shortened V by 4 bases and J by 5 bases, and 6 bases separated the two germline ends. Germline V gene lookup returns CDR1 MDHEN and CDR2 SYDVKM. The CDR3 sequence is 11 residues long. Here the CDR3 DNA reads TGTGCCAGCAGTTGGGCTAACGAGCAGTACTTC. Its translation: CASSWANEQYF.

This rearrangement joins TRBV4-1 to TRBJ2-1; D may be TRBD1 (6 bases). Trimming cost V 0 bases and J 5 bases, with 11 bases left between them. Looked up from germline, CDR1 is MGHRA and CDR2 is YSYEKL. The CDR3 is 15 amino acids. CDR3 in amino acids: CASSQERGTNNEQFF. The CDR3 bases are TGCGCCAGCAGCCAAGAAAGGGGGACGAACAATGAGCAGTTCTTC.

The chain employs TRBV4-2 and TRBJ2-7, with TRBD2 matching over 10 bases. The junction had 6 bases not matched to a gene; V was cut back by 4 bases and J by 0 bases. This CDR3 has 16 amino acids. Germline loops: CDR1 LGHNA, CDR2 YNFKEQ. The CDR3 nucleotides are TGTGCCAGCAGCCTCCAAGGACTAGCGGACTCCTACGAGCAGTACTTC. Its protein is CASSLQGLADSYEQYF.

The chain combines TRBV7-3 with TRBJ2-1; 8 bases agree with TRBD2. Trimming removed 1 base from V and 6 bases from J; junction bases left unmatched: 5. The CDR3 totals 15 residues. The germline CDR1 and CDR2 sequences are SGHTA and FQGTGA. CDR3 nucleotide sequence: TGTGCCAGCAGCTTAAATGCGGGAGGAGCCAATGAGCAGTTCTTC. Its protein product is CASSLNAGGANEQFF. The full variable domain, rest sourced from reference TRBV7-3 and TRBJ2-1, is GAGVSQTPSNKVTEKGKYVELRCDPISGHTALYWYRQSLGQGPEFLIYFQGTGAADDSGLPNDRFFAVRPEGSVSTLKIQRTERGDSAVYLCASSLNAGGANEQFFGPGTRLTVL.

This clone was observed once. V usage is TRBV19 and J usage is TRBJ2-7; possibly TRBD2 for D (6 bases). CDR3 length: 14 residues. Trimming pared 10 bases from V and 0 bases from J, leaving 16 bases between. CDR1 and CDR2 (germline): LNHDA, SQIVND (reference sequence). CDR3 loop: CATPGGISSYEQYF. CDR3 DNA: TGTGCCACTCCTGGCGGGATAAGCTCCTACGAGCAGTACTTC.

This clone was detected a few times. The rearrangement uses TRBV4-3 and TRBJ1-1; D gene ambiguous. Per germline, CDR1 LGHNA and CDR2 YSLEER. Trimming pared 0 bases from V and 2 bases from J, leaving 4 bases between. This CDR3 is built from 13 residues. The CDR3 DNA follows: TGCGCCAGCAGCCAAGATAAAAACACTGAAGCTTTCTTT. Protein sequence: CASSQDKNTEAFF.

The chain recombines TRBV7-9 with TRBJ1-6, with 7 nucleotides matching TRBD1. Per germline, CDR1 SEHNR and CDR2 FQNEAQ (reference sequence). CDR3 length equals 13 residues. V gave up 4 bases and J gave up 14 bases; unmatched junction bases: 8. The CDR3 loop is CASSWAGTAALHF. For the CDR3, the DNA is TGTGCCAGCAGCTGGGCAGGGACAGCGGCCCTCCACTTT.

The CDR3 DNA sequence: TGTGCCAGACAGAGGGCCTTCTCTGGAAACACCATATATTTT. It specifies CARQRAFSGNTIYF. The gene calls are TRBV2 and TRBJ1-3; D call uncertain. V lost 9 bases, J lost 0 bases, and 12 bases lay in between. Germline CDR1 is SNHLY and CDR2 is FYNNEI. The CDR3 runs to 14 residues.

The chain uses TRBV7-2 and TRBJ2-5, with 9 bases lining up with TRBD1. The J segment lost 4 bases and the V segment lost 3 bases, leaving 6 bases of the junction unmatched. The CDR3 has 15 residues. In germline, CDR1 is SGHTA, CDR2 FQGNSA. The CDR3 protein is CASSFQQGAGETQYF. The CDR3 DNA follows: TGTGCCAGCAGCTTCCAACAGGGGGCAGGAGAGACCCAGTACTTC. Supplemented by reference TRBV7-2 and TRBJ2-5, the full variable domain reads GAGVSQSPSNKVTEKGKDVELRCDPISGHTALYWYRQSLGQGLEFLIYFQGNSAPDKSGLPSDRFSAERTGGSVSTLTIQRTQQEDSAVYLCASSFQQGAGETQYFGPGTRLLVL.

V is TRBV7-8 and J is TRBJ1-1, with D maybe TRBD1 (5 bases). This CDR3 region has 17 residues. Germline V lookup: CDR1 SGHVS, CDR2 FQNEAQ. V was shortened by 0 bases and J by 0 bases, with 14 bases between the two germline ends. CDR3 sequence reads: CASSLALKGLMNTEAFF. The CDR3 region has the DNA TGTGCCAGCAGCTTAGCCCTAAAGGGGCTGATGAACACTGAAGCTTTCTTT.

This clone was detected once. This chain joins TRBV5-1 and TRBJ1-2, with 11 bases that match TRBD1. Germline values: CDR1 SGHRS, CDR2 YFSETQ. V was clipped by 4 bases and J by 7 bases; unmatched bases: 6. The CDR3 is made up of 14 amino acids. The CDR3 loop reads CASSGGQGAVGYTF. The CDR3 coding sequence is TGCGCCAGCAGCGGAGGACAGGGGGCGGTTGGCTACACCTTC.

The chain links TRBV18 to TRBJ1-4; D is unclear. Trimming removed 4 bases at V and 5 bases at J, with 11 bases between. CDR1 is KGHSH, CDR2 LQKENI, per germline. CDR3 length equals 14 residues. The CDR3 bases are TGTGCCAGCTCACGTCGGGTTTTAAATGAAAAACTGTTTTTT. It codes for CASSRRVLNEKLFF.

The chain carries TRBV28 and TRBJ1-2, with 7 nucleotides matching TRBD1. The V gene end was trimmed by 2 bases and the J gene end by 8 bases; junction bases not matched to a gene: 11. The CDR3 consists of 15 residues. Germline values: CDR1 MDHEN, CDR2 SYDVKM. The CDR3 DNA reads TGTGCCAGCAGTTTAAGTATCGCAGGGGGGAACGGCTACACCTTC. Its translation is CASSLSIAGGNGYTF.

This chain uses TRBV30 with TRBJ1-2; TRBD1 is a possible D gene (5 bases). V was pared by 2 bases and J by 5 bases, with 15 bases between. The V gene's germline CDR1 is GTSNPN and CDR2 SVGIG (reference sequence). This CDR3 has 14 amino acids. As DNA, the CDR3 is TGTGCCTGGAGTAGGGCTCGCGGGGGGTATGGCTACACCTTC. It yields the protein CAWSRARGGYGYTF.